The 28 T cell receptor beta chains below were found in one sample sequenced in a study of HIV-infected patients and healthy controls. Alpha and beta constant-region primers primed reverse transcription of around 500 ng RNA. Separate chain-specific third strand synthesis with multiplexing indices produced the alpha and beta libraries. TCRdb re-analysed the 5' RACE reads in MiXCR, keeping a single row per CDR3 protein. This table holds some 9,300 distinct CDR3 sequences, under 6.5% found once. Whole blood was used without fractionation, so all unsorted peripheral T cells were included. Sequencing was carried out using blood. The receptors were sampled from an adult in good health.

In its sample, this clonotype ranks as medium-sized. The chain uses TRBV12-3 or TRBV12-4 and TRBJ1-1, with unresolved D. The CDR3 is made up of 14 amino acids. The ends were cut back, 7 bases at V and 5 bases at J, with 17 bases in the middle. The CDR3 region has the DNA TGTGCCAGCACCCCTGGCGGGTGGGTAACTGAAGCTTTCTTT. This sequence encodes CASTPGGWVTEAFF.

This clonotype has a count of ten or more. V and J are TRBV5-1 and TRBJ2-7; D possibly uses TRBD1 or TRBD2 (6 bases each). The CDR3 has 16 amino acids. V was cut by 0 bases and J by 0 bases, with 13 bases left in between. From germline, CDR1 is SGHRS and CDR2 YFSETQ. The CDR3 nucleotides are TGCGCCAGCAGCTTGGTCGGGGGCCCAAGCTCCTACGAGCAGTACTTC. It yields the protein CASSLVGGPSSYEQYF.

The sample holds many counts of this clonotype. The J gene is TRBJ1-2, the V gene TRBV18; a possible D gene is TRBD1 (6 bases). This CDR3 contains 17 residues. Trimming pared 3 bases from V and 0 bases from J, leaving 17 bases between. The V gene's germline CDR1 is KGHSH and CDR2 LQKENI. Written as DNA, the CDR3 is TGTGCCAGCTCACCCTCACAGGGTGGGTCCTCTAACTATGGCTACACCTTC. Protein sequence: CASSPSQGGSSNYGYTF.

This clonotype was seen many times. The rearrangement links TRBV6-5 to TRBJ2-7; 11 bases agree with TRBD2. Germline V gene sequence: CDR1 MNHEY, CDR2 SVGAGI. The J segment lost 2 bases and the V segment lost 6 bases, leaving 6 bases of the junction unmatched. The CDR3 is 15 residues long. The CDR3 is CASSLSGGGTYEQYF. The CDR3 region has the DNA TGTGCCAGCAGCCTTAGCGGGGGGGGAACCTACGAGCAGTACTTC.

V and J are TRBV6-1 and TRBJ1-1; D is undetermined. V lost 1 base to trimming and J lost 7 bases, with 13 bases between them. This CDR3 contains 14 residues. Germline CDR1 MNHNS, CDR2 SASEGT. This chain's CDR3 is CASSEEAGRIEAFF. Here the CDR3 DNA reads TGTGCCAGCAGTGAAGAGGCCGGGCGGATTGAAGCTTTCTTT.

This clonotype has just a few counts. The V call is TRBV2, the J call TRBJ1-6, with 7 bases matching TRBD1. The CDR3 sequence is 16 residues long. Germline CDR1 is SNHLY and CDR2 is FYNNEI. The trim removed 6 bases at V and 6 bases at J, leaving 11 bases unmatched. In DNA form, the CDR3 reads TGTGCCAGCAGCCTGAGGACAGGCGAATCTAATTCACCCCTCCACTTT. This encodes CASSLRTGESNSPLHF. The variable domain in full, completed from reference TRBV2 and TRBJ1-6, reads EPEVTQTPSHQVTQMGQEVILRCVPISNHLYFYWYRQILGQKVEFLVSFYNNEISEKSEIFDDQFSVERPDGSNFTLKIRSTKLEDSAMYFCASSLRTGESNSPLHFGNGTRLTVT.

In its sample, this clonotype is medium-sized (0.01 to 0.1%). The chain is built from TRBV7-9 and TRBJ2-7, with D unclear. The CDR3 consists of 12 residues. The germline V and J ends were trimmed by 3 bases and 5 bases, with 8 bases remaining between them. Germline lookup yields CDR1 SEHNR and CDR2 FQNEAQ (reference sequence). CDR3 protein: CASSFMSNEQYF. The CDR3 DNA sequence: TGTGCCAGCAGCTTTATGTCGAACGAGCAGTACTTC.

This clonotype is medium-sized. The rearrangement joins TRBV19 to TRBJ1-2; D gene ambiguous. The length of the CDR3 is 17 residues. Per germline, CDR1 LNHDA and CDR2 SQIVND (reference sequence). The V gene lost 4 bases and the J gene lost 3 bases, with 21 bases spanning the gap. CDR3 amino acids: CASSTRSGRSLDYGYTF. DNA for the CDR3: TGTGCCAGTAGTACCCGGAGTGGGAGGAGCCTAGACTATGGCTACACCTTC.

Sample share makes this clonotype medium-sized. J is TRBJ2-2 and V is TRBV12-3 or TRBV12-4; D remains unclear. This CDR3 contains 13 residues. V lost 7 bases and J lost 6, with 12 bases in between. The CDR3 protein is CASTQRSAGELFF. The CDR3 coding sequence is TGTGCCAGCACTCAGCGATCGGCCGGGGAGCTGTTTTTT.

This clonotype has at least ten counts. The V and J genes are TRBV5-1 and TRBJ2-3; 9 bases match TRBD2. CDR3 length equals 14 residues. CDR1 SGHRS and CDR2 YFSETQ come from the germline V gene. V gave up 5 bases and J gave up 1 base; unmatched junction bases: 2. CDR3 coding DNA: TGCGCCAGCAGTTCTAGCGGGGGCACAGATACGCAGTATTTT. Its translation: CASSSSGGTDTQYF. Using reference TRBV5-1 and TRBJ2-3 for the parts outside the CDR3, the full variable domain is KAGVTQTPRYLIKTRGQQVTLSCSPISGHRSVSWYQQTPGQGLQFLFEYFSETQRNKGNFPGRFSGRQFSNSRSEMNVSTLELGDSALYLCASSSSGGTDTQYFGPGTRLTVL.

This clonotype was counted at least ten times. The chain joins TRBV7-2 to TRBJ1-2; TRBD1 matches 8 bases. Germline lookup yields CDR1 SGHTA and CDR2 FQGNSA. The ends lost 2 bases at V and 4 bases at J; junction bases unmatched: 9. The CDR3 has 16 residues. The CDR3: CASSLRTGLIPYGYTF. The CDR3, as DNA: TGTGCCAGCAGCTTACGGACAGGGCTCATCCCCTATGGCTACACCTTC.

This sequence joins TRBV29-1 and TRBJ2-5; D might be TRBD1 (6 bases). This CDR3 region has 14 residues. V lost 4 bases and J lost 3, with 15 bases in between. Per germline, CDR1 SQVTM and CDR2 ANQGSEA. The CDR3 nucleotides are TGCAGCGTTGGTTGGGGACAAGCAAAAGAGACCCAGTACTTC. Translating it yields CSVGWGQAKETQYF.

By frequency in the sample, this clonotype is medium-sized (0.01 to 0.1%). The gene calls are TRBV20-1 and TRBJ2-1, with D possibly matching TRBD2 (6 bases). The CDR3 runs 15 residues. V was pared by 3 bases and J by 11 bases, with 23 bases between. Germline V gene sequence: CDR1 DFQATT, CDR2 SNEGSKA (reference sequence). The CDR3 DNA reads TGCAGTGCTAGTGCCGGGACTCACTCTATCTTTCAGCAGTTCTTC. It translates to CSASAGTHSIFQQFF.

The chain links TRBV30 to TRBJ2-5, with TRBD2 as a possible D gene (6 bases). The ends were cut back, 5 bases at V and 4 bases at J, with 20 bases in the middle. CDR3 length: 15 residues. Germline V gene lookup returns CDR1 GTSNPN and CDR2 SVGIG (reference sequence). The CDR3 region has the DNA TGTGCCTGGGGGGGGACGGGCATGGGTGGAGAGACCCAGTACTTC. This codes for CAWGGTGMGGETQYF.

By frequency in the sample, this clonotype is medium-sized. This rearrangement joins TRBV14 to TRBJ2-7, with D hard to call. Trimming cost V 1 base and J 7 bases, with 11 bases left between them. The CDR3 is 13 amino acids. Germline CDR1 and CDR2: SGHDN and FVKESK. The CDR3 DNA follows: TGTGCCAGCAGCCAAGCGTCGCGTAGGGAGCAGTACTTC. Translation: CASSQASRREQYF.

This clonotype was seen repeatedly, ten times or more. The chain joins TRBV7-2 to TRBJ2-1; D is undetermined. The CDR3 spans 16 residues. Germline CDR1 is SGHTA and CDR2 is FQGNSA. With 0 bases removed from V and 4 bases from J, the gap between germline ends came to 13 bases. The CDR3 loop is CASSLAGYERYNEQFF. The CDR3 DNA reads TGTGCCAGCAGCTTAGCGGGTTATGAGAGGTACAATGAGCAGTTCTTC.

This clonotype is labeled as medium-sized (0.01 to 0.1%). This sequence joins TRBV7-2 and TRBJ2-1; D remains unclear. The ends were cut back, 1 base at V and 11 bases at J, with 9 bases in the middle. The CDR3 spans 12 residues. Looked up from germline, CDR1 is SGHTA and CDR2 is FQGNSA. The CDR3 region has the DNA TGTGCCAGCAGCTTAGGTCCAGTTAAGCAGTTCTTC. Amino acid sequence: CASSLGPVKQFF.

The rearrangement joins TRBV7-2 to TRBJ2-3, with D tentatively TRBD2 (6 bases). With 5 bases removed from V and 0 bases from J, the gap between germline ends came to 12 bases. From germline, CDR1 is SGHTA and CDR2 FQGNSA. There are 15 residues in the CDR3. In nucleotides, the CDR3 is TGTGCCAGCAGCCTCCAGGAGGGGAGCACAGATACGCAGTATTTT. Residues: CASSLQEGSTDTQYF. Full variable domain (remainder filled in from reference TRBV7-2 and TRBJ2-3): GAGVSQSPSNKVTEKGKDVELRCDPISGHTALYWYRQSLGQGLEFLIYFQGNSAPDKSGLPSDRFSAERTGGSVSTLTIQRTQQEDSAVYLCASSLQEGSTDTQYFGPGTRLTVL.

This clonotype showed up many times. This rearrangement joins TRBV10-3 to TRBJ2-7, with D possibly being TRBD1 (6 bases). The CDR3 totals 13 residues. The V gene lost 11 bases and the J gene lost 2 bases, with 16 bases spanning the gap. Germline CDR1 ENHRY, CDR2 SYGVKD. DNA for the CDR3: TGTGCCTCCAATCGAGCAGGGGCCTACGAGCAGTACTTC. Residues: CASNRAGAYEQYF.

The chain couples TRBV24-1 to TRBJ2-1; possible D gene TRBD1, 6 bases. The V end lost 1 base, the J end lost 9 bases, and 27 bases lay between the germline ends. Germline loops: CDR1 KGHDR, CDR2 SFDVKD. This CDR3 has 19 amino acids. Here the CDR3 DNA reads TGTGCCACCAGTGATTTAAAGGCGGACAGCAGGAAAGGTAGAGGTGAGCAGTTCTTC. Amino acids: CATSDLKADSRKGRGEQFF.

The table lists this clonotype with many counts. The CDR3 nucleotides read TGTGCCAGCAGTGAAGAGGGGTTCTATGGCTACACCTTC. This gives the protein CASSEEGFYGYTF. The chain has TRBV6-1 and TRBJ1-2; maybe TRBD1 (5 bases). Deletions cut 1 base from V and 4 bases from J, with 7 bases between. The length of the CDR3 is 13 residues. CDR1 MNHNS and CDR2 SASEGT come from the germline V gene.

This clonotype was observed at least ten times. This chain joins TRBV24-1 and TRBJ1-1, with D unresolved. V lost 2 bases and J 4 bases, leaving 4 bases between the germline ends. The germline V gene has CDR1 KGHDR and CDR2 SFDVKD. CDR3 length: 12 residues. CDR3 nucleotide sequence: TGTGCCACCAGTGATTCGGCCACTGAAGCTTTCTTT. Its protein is CATSDSATEAFF.

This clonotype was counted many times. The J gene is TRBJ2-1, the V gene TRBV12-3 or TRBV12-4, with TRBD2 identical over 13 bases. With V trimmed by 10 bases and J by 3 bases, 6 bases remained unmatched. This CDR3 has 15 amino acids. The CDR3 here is CATRLAGGVYNEQFF. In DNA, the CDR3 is TGTGCCACCCGACTAGCGGGAGGAGTCTACAATGAGCAGTTCTTC.

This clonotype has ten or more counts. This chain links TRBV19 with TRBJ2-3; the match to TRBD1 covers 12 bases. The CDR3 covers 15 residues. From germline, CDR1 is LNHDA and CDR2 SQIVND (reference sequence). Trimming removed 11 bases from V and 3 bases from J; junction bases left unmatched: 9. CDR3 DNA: TGTGCCTCAAGACCGGGACAGGGGGCAACAGATACGCAGTATTTT. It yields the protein CASRPGQGATDTQYF.

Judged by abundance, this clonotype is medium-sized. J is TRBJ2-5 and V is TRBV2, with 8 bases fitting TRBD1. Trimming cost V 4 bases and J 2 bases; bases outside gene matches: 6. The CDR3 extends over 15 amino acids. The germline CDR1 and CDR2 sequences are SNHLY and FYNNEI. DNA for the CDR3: TGTGCCAGCAGTGGAGATACAGGGGGACAAGAGACCCAGTACTTC. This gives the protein CASSGDTGGQETQYF.

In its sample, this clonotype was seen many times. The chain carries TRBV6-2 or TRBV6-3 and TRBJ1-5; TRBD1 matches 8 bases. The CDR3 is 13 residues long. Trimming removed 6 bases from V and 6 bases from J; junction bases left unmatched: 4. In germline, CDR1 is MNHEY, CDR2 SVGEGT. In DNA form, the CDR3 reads TGTGCCAGCAGGGACAGGGTCGTTCAGCCCCAGCATTTT. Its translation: CASRDRVVQPQHF.

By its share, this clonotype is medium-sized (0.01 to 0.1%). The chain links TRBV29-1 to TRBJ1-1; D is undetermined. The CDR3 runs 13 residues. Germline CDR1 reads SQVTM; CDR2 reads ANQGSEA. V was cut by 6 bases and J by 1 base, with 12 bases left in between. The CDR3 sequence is CSVTVTGNTEAFF. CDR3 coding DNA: TGCAGCGTAACGGTAACTGGGAACACTGAAGCTTTCTTT.

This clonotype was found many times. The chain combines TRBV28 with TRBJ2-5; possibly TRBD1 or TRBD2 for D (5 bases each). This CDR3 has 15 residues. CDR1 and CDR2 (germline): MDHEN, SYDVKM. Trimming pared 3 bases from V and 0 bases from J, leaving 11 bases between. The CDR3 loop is CASSFWDEDQETQYF. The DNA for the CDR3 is TGTGCCAGCAGTTTTTGGGACGAGGACCAAGAGACCCAGTACTTC.